This is a list of T cell receptor beta chains from one sample in a study of blood T cell repertoires in COVID-19. Assay: immunoSEQ multiplex PCR; the TCRdb copy retains only in-frame clones and omits some. The sample has approximately 70,000 clones; 88% are singletons. Input material: peripheral blood. Receptors were obtained from a human donor in a cohort sampled during active COVID-19. CDR3s include the opening cysteine and the closing phenylalanine or tryptophan. A D gene is named only where the DNA matches it firmly. Rows give clone size only sometimes, using once, few, many, or a class for an expanded clone.

v_gene	d_gene	j_gene	abundance	CDR3aa	CDR3nt
TRBV7-3	NA	TRBJ2-7	NA	CASSTGPSGEQYF	TGTGCCAGCAGCACCGGACCCTCGGGGGAGCAGTACTTC
TRBV5-1	NA	TRBJ2-3	NA	CASSTRQSGDTQYF	TGCGCCAGCAGCACGCGACAGTCCGGGGATACGCAGTATTTT
TRBV10-1	NA	TRBJ2-1	NA	CASSDGGLGNEQFF	TGCGCCAGCAGTGACGGGGGGCTCGGGAATGAGCAGTTCTTC
TRBV27	TRBD1	TRBJ1-6	once	CASAPHDRGNSPLHF	TGTGCCAGCGCCCCTCACGACAGGGGGAATTCACCCCTCCACTTT
TRBV27	NA	TRBJ2-1	NA	CASSLIARGLGGQFF	TGTGCCAGCAGTTTAATCGCCCGGGGCCTCGGGGGGCAGTTCTTC
TRBV6-7	TRBD1	TRBJ1-5	once	CASSTNRGLDQPQHF	TGTGCCAGCAGTACGAACAGGGGTTTGGATCAGCCCCAGCATTTT
TRBV9	TRBD2	TRBJ2-2	NA	CASSVLAGSTGELFF	TGTGCCAGCAGCGTTTTAGCGGGGAGTACCGGGGAGCTGTTTTTT
TRBV6-2/TRBV6-3	TRBD1	TRBJ1-5	NA	CASSPLSKQTGPKQPQHF	TGTGCCAGCAGCCCGTTATCAAAACAGACAGGGCCCAAACAGCCCCAGCATTTT
TRBV24-1	NA	TRBJ1-4	NA	CATSEGRGTTNEKLFF	TGTGCCACCAGTGAAGGCAGGGGTACAACTAATGAAAAACTGTTTTTT
TRBV29-1	NA	TRBJ1-1	few	CSVGVGAVSGTEAFF	TGCAGCGTTGGGGTGGGGGCGGTCTCTGGGACTGAAGCTTTCTTT
TRBV27	TRBD2	TRBJ2-1	NA	CASSPSGTSGRRSYNEQFF	TGTGCCAGCAGCCCCAGCGGGACTAGCGGGAGGAGGTCCTACAATGAGCAGTTCTTC
TRBV5-1	NA	TRBJ2-3	NA	CASSFEGTDTQYF	TGCGCCAGCAGCTTTGAGGGCACAGATACGCAGTATTTT
TRBV5-1	TRBD1	TRBJ2-7	NA	CASSSRDRGTYEQYF	TGCGCCAGCAGCTCCCGGGACAGGGGGACCTACGAGCAGTACTTC
TRBV2	NA	TRBJ2-3	few	CASRTQGRQADTQYF	TGTGCCAGCAGGACCCAGGGGCGGCAGGCAGATACGCAGTATTTT
TRBV15	NA	TRBJ1-5	NA	CATSRDGRGSGNQPQHF	TGTGCCACCAGCAGAGATGGGCGGGGTTCAGGCAATCAGCCCCAGCATTTT
TRBV7-8	TRBD2	TRBJ2-7	NA	CASSFRTGGLIEQYF	TGTGCCAGCAGCTTCAGGACGGGGGGGCTGATCGAGCAGTACTTC
TRBV5-1	TRBD1	TRBJ1-6	NA	CASSLPGGTANSPLHF	TGCGCCAGCAGCTTGCCCGGTGGGACAGCCAATTCACCCCTCCACTTT
TRBV6-1	NA	TRBJ1-4	NA	CASSEARSNLNEKLFF	TGTGCCAGCAGTGAAGCGCGCTCTAACTTGAATGAAAAACTGTTTTTT
TRBV7-2	TRBD2	TRBJ2-1	NA	CASSSTSGQYNEQFF	TGTGCCAGCAGCTCGACTAGCGGGCAGTACAATGAGCAGTTCTTC
TRBV29-1	NA	TRBJ2-2	NA	CSVEGQVTAGELFF	TGCAGCGTTGAGGGTCAGGTGACCGCCGGGGAGCTGTTTTTT
TRBV2	NA	TRBJ2-3	NA	CASSEGSGGTDTQYF	TGTGCCAGCAGTGAAGGGTCAGGGGGCACAGATACGCAGTATTTT
TRBV6-4	TRBD1	TRBJ1-1	NA	CASSDWDDRGHTEAFF	TGTGCCAGCAGTGACTGGGACGACAGGGGGCACACTGAAGCTTTCTTT
TRBV28	NA	TRBJ2-7	few	CASSPRYEQYF	TGTGCCAGCAGCCCCAGGTACGAGCAGTACTTC
TRBV7-3	NA	TRBJ2-7	NA	CASSYGTRGSYEQYF	TGTGCCAGCAGCTACGGAACCAGGGGATCCTACGAGCAGTACTTC
TRBV7-8	NA	TRBJ1-2	NA	CASSPDSYGYTF	TGTGCCAGCAGCCCCGACAGCTATGGCTACACCTTC
TRBV7-3	TRBD2	TRBJ2-1	NA	CASSLSRGGRESYNEQFF	TGTGCCAGCAGCCTATCCCGAGGTGGGCGGGAGTCCTACAATGAGCAGTTCTTC
TRBV28	NA	TRBJ1-4	once	CASSFPAGRKKLFF	TGTGCCAGCAGTTTCCCGGCAGGGAGGAAAAAACTGTTTTTT
TRBV29-1	NA	TRBJ1-5	NA	CSVGQNSNQPQHF	TGCAGCGTTGGTCAGAATAGCAATCAGCCCCAGCATTTT
TRBV12-3/TRBV12-4	NA	TRBJ2-7	NA	CASSRLHEQYF	TGTGCCAGCAGTCGTCTCCACGAGCAGTACTTC
TRBV7-9	NA	TRBJ2-2	NA	CASSPPGARINTGELFF	TGTGCCAGCAGCCCCCCTGGGGCCCGTATTAACACCGGGGAGCTGTTTTTT
TRBV7-2	TRBD1	TRBJ1-5	NA	CASSKAGTESNQPQHF	TGTGCCAGCAGCAAGGCCGGGACAGAAAGCAATCAGCCCCAGCATTTT
TRBV6-6	NA	TRBJ2-7	NA	CASSFPQGTYEQYF	TGTGCCAGCAGTTTTCCACAGGGAACCTACGAGCAGTACTTC
TRBV18	TRBD2	TRBJ2-1	NA	CASSPLTSGSSYNEQFF	TGTGCCAGCTCACCGCTGACTAGCGGGAGTTCTTACAATGAGCAGTTCTTC
TRBV19	NA	TRBJ1-3	once	CASRKASSGNTIYF	TGTGCCAGTAGAAAAGCGAGCTCTGGAAACACCATATATTTT
TRBV7-9	TRBD1	TRBJ2-3	NA	CASSLLGTGGDTQYF	TGTGCCAGCAGCTTACTCGGGACAGGGGGAGATACGCAGTATTTT
TRBV19	NA	TRBJ1-3	NA	CASSTSGAGNTIYF	TGTGCCAGTAGTACTTCAGGGGCTGGAAACACCATATATTTT
TRBV5-3	TRBD2	TRBJ2-1	NA	CARSIRKREPSYNEQFF	TGTGCCAGAAGCATCCGAAAGCGGGAGCCATCCTACAATGAGCAGTTCTTC
TRBV7-9	NA	TRBJ2-7	NA	CASSRGGGSYEQYF	TGTGCCAGCAGCCGGGGAGGAGGCTCCTACGAGCAGTACTTC